The 17 T cell receptor beta chains below come from one sample, sequenced in a study of blood T cells in healthy people across ages. A sample-barcoded 5' primer and a J-beta primer mix were used in a second PCR of roughly 6 to 11 cycles. TCRdb re-analysed the 5' RACE reads in MiXCR, keeping a single row per CDR3 protein. The sample consists of hundreds of thousands of distinct CDR3 sequences, under 55% of them appearing once. The specimen sequenced was blood. The receptor set was obtained from a man aged 60-69 years in good health.

The CDR3: CASSLAWGDHSNQPQHF. CDR3 nucleotide sequence: TGTGCCAGCAGCTTAGCTTGGGGGGACCATAGCAATCAGCCCCAGCATTTT. The gene calls are TRBV7-9 and TRBJ1-5; the D gene is possibly TRBD1 (5 bases). CDR1 and CDR2 (germline): SEHNR, FQNEAQ (reference sequence). The CDR3 spans 17 residues. V dropped 0 bases and J dropped 0 bases, with 12 bases sitting between them.

This clonotype was counted between two and nine times. The chain combines TRBV6-5 with TRBJ2-7; D tentatively fits TRBD1 or TRBD2 (5 bases each). CDR1 MNHEY and CDR2 SVGAGI come from the germline V gene. The V gene lost 3 bases and the J gene lost 5 bases, with 20 bases spanning the gap. The CDR3 extends over 16 amino acids. The CDR3 is CASSYKRGRRVDEQYF. The CDR3 DNA sequence: TGTGCCAGCAGTTATAAGAGGGGCCGGCGGGTCGACGAGCAGTACTTC.

The CDR3 loop reads CATSDPYLTGGLRYF. The CDR3, as DNA: TGTGCCACCAGTGACCCGTACCTAACAGGGGGCCTTCGGTACTTC. V gene TRBV24-1 combines with J gene TRBJ2-7; 9 bases are a match to TRBD1. Trimming cost V 4 bases and J 12 bases; bases outside gene matches: 15. CDR1 KGHDR and CDR2 SFDVKD come from the germline V gene. The CDR3 is 15 residues long.

This clonotype was recorded once. V and J are TRBV20-1 and TRBJ2-1, with 10 bases fitting TRBD2. Germline lookup yields CDR1 DFQATT and CDR2 SNEGSKA (reference sequence). The V and J ends lost 8 bases and 0 bases, in that order; junction bases with no gene match: 7. The length of the CDR3 is 15 residues. The CDR3 here is CSIAGGTSSYNEQFF. In nucleotides, the CDR3 is TGCAGTATAGCGGGGGGCACGAGCTCCTACAATGAGCAGTTCTTC.

This clonotype was picked up a small number of times. The chain joins TRBV7-2 to TRBJ2-1; a weak D match, TRBD2 (5 bases). The V gene lost 5 bases and the J gene lost 9 bases, with 11 bases spanning the gap. CDR1 is SGHTA and CDR2 is FQGNSA in the germline V gene. The CDR3 contains 12 residues. The CDR3 protein is CASSTSEGEQFF. In DNA form, the CDR3 reads TGTGCCAGCAGCACTAGTGAGGGTGAGCAGTTCTTC.

The sample holds a few counts of this clonotype. The chain uses TRBV4-3 and TRBJ2-7; 8 bases map to TRBD1. The CDR3 contains 15 residues. J lost 2 bases, V lost 2 bases, and 5 bases had no gene match. Germline assignment: CDR1 LGHNA and CDR2 YSLEER. CDR3 region: CASSQMTGVTYEQYF. Here the CDR3 DNA reads TGCGCCAGCAGCCAAATGACAGGGGTGACCTACGAGCAGTACTTC.

This clonotype was seen a handful of times. The chain uses TRBV20-1 and TRBJ1-6, with D possibly being TRBD1 (5 bases). Trimming shortened V by 0 bases and J by 5 bases, and 11 bases separated the two germline ends. The CDR3 runs 15 residues. Germline V gene sequence: CDR1 DFQATT, CDR2 SNEGSKA (reference sequence). DNA of the CDR3: TGCAGTGCTAGAGAGCCGGGACGGGATAATTCACCCCTCCACTTT. This translates into CSAREPGRDNSPLHF.

The chain couples TRBV16 to TRBJ1-6; D ambiguous. Trimming shortened V by 2 bases and J by 6 bases, and 8 bases separated the two germline ends. In germline, CDR1 is KGHSY, CDR2 FQNENV. The CDR3 contains 14 residues. The CDR3 loop is CASSQTDPNSPLHF. The DNA for the CDR3 is TGTGCCAGCAGCCAAACGGACCCTAATTCACCCCTCCACTTT.

The V call is TRBV20-1, the J call TRBJ1-2, with D perhaps TRBD1 (6 bases). The germline V gene encodes CDR1 DFQATT and CDR2 SNEGSKA (reference sequence). This CDR3 has 15 residues. Trimming took 6 bases from V and 2 from J, leaving 19 bases between them. The CDR3 nucleotides are TGCAGTGCCCAAGACGGGGGGCGCGAGAACTATGGCTACACCTTC. Translation: CSAQDGGRENYGYTF.

V usage is TRBV21-1 and J usage is TRBJ2-5; the table's D call TRBD1 went unverified against the DNA. The J call could be wrong; TRBJ2-7 is a better fit for the DNA end. TRBV21-1 constitutes a pseudogene. The CDR3 consists of 15 residues. The CDR3 nucleotides read TGTGCCAGCATTGGCTGGGACAGGGCCCCCTACGAGCAGTACTTC. As protein: CASIGWDRAPYEQYF.

Concerning this clonotype: The germline gene is not matched at one end of the junction; a read error may be the cause. The rearrangement joins TRBV6-2 or TRBV6-3 to TRBJ2-5, with 9 bases identical to TRBD1. This CDR3 has 14 residues. CDR1 is MNHEY and CDR2 is SVGEGT in the germline V gene. The CDR3 nucleotides read TGTGTCAGCAGCCACCGGGACAGGGCCTGTGAGCAGTACTTC. This sequence encodes CVSSHRDRACEQYF.

The chain carries TRBV20-1 and TRBJ2-1; D remains ambiguous. The germline CDR1 and CDR2 sequences are DFQATT and SNEGSKA (reference sequence). V lost 0 bases and J 4 bases, leaving 13 bases between the germline ends. CDR3 length: 15 residues. CDR3 amino acids: CSARDSYLRYNEQFF. The CDR3 nucleotides are TGCAGTGCTAGAGATTCGTATCTCCGGTACAATGAGCAGTTCTTC.

V and J are TRBV3-1 and TRBJ1-1; 7 positions match TRBD1. The CDR3 runs 14 residues. Germline V gene data show CDR1 as LGHDT and CDR2 as YNNKEL (reference sequence). J was trimmed by 6 bases and V by 1 base; bases with no gene match: 5. DNA of the CDR3: TGTGCCAGCAGCCAAGGCAGGGGGTCGGCTGAAGCTTTCTTT. This sequence encodes CASSQGRGSAEAFF.

V gene TRBV18 combines with J gene TRBJ1-5, with 10 bases matching TRBD1. The CDR3 length is 15 residues. Germline CDR1 KGHSH, CDR2 LQKENI. V lost 6 bases, J lost 5 bases, and 7 bases stayed unmatched. CDR3 protein: CASSRDRGEHQPQHF. CDR3 bases: TGTGCCAGCTCTCGGGACAGGGGAGAACATCAGCCCCAGCATTTT.

This clonotype was detected a few times. V gene TRBV12-3 or TRBV12-4 combines with J gene TRBJ1-5, with D possibly being TRBD1 (5 bases). The germline V and J ends were trimmed by 2 bases and 7 bases, with 12 bases remaining between them. This CDR3 has 14 amino acids. The CDR3 nucleotides are TGTGCCAGCAGTTTAAGGCAGGGCGGCCAGCCCCAGCATTTT. It is translated as CASSLRQGGQPQHF.

The rearrangement joins TRBV29-1 to TRBJ1-1, with unresolved D. Germline loops: CDR1 SQVTM, CDR2 ANQGSEA. The V end lost 0 bases, the J end lost 10 bases, and 12 bases lay between the germline ends. The CDR3 runs to 12 residues. The CDR3: CSVEDGGVAAFF. DNA for the CDR3: TGCAGCGTTGAAGATGGCGGGGTGGCAGCTTTCTTT.

The V call is TRBV20-1, the J call TRBJ2-1; D not resolved. The CDR3 is 10 amino acids. Per the germline V gene, CDR1 is DFQATT and CDR2 is SNEGSKA (reference sequence). Trimming stripped 5 bases from V and 10 bases from J, with 9 bases between. The CDR3 DNA follows: TGCAGTGCTGGGATCGTAGAGCAGTTCTTC. Its protein is CSAGIVEQFF.